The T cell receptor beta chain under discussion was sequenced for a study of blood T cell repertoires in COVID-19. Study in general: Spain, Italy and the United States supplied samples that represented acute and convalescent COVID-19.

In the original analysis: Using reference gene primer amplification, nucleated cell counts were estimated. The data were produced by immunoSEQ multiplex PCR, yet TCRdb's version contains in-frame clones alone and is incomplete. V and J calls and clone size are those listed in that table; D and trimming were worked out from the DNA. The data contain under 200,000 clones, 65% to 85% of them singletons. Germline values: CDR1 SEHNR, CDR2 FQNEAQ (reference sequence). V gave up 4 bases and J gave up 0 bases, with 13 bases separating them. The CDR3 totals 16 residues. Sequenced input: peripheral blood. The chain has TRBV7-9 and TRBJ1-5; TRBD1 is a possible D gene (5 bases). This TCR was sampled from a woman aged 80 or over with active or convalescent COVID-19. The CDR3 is CASSSSGLYSNQPQHF. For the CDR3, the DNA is TGTGCCAGCAGCTCATCAGGGCTATATAGCAATCAGCCCCAGCATTTT. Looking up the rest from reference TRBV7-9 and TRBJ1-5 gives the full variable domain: DTGVSQNPRHKITKRGQNVTFRCDPISEHNRLYWYRQTLGQGPEFLTYFQNEAQLEKSRLLSDRFSAERPKGSFSTLEIQRTEQGDSAMYLCASSSSGLYSNQPQHFGDGTRLSIL.